Listed below are T cell receptor beta chains from one sample, sequenced in a study of shared clonotypes between healthy human individuals. TCRdb's copy holds only in-frame clones and misses some; the assay was immunoSEQ multiplex PCR. The repertoire includes about 2 million clones, 85% to 95% of them detected once, and more than 0.1% sits in the top ten. Sequencing was carried out using naive CD4+ T cells sorted from blood. These receptors came from a young man in good health. Both conserved end residues are part of each CDR3. D genes are given only for firm matches. Part of the rows lack a size; the others show once, few, many or a class for expanded clones.

>-|TRBV30|TRBJ2-7|-|13
TGTGCCTGGAGTGAGGGCAGGGACTACGAGCAGTACTTC
CAWSEGRDYEQYF
>once|TRBV5-1|TRBJ1-1|-|13
TGCGCCAGCAGCCGGGGGTTGAACACTGAAGCTTTCTTT
CASSRGLNTEAFF
>-|TRBV27|TRBJ2-2|-|14
TGTGCCAGCAGGATTAGCGGGAACACCGGGGAGCTGTTTTTT
CASRISGNTGELFF
>-|TRBV6-6|TRBJ2-2|-|13
TGTGCCAGCAGTCGGGGGAACACCGGGGAGCTGTTTTTT
CASSRGNTGELFF
>-|TRBV10-3|TRBJ2-5|TRBD2|14
TGTGCCATCGGAGGTAGCGGGAGGGGGGAGACCCAGTACTTC
CAIGGSGRGETQYF
>-|TRBV28|TRBJ2-7|TRBD2|13
TGTGCCAGCAGCCGGGGGGGCCAGGGGGAGCAGTACTTC
CASSRGGQGEQYF
>-|TRBV9|TRBJ2-1|TRBD2|14
TGTGCCAGCAGCGTCATGCGGGAGTCTAGTGAGCAGTTCTTC
CASSVMRESSEQFF
>-|TRBV7-2|TRBJ1-3|TRBD1|15
TGTGCCAGCAGCGTTACAGGGGCCTCTGGAAACACCATATATTTT
CASSVTGASGNTIYF
>-|TRBV6-6|TRBJ1-2|-|13
TGTGCCAGCAGTTACCCAACAGTATATGGCTACACCTTC
CASSYPTVYGYTF
>-|TRBV5-4|TRBJ1-3|-|14
TGTGCCAGCAGCAGCAGGGGATCTGGAAACACCATATATTTT
CASSSRGSGNTIYF
>once|TRBV30|TRBJ2-2|-|13
TGTGCCTGGACAGTTTCCAACACCGGGGAGCTGTTTTTT
CAWTVSNTGELFF
>-|TRBV4-1|TRBJ2-1|-|17
TGCGCCAGCAGCCAAGAGGGGAGTTGGGTCGGTCACAATGAGCAGTTCTTC
CASSQEGSWVGHNEQFF
>-|TRBV11-1|TRBJ2-2|-|14
TGTGCCAGCAGCTTAGGACAGGCGGCCGGGGAGCTGTTTTTT
CASSLGQAAGELFF